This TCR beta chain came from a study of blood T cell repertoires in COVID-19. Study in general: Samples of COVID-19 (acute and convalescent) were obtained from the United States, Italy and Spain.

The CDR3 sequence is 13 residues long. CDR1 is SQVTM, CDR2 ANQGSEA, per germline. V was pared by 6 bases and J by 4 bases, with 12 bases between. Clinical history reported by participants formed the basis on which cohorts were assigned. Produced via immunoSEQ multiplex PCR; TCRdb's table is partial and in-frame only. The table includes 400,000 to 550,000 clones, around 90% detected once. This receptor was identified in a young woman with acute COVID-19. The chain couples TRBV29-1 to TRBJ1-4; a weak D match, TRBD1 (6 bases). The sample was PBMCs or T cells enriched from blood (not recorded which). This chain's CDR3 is CSVLGGLNEKLFF. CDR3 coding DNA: TGCAGCGTGCTAGGGGGTCTTAATGAAAAACTGTTTTTT.